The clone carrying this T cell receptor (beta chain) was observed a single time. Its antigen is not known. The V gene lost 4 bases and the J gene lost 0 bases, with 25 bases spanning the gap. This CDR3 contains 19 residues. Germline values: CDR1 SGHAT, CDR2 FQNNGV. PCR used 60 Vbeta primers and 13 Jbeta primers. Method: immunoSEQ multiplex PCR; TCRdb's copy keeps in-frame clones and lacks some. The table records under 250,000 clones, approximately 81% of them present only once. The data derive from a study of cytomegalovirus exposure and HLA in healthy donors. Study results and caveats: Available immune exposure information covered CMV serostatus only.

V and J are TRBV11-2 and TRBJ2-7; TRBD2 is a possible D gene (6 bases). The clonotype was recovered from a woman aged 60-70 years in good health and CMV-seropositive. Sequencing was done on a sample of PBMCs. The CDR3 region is CASSSLRGQGLFNSYEQYF. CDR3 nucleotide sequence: TGTGCCAGCAGCTCCCTTCGGGGTCAGGGACTTTTTAACTCCTACGAGCAGTACTTC.